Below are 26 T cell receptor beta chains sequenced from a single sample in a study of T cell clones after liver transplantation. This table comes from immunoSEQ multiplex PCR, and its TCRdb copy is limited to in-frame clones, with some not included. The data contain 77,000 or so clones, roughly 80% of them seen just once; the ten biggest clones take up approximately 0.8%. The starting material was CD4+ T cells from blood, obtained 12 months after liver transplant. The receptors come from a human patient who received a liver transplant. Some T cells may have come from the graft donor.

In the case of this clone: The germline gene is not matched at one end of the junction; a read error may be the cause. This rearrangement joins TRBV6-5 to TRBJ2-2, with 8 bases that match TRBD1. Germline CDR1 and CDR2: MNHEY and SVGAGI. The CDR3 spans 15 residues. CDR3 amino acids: CASSYYRGNSGELFF. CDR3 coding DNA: TGTGCCAGCAGTTACTACAGGGGGAACTCCGGGGAGCTGTTTTTT.

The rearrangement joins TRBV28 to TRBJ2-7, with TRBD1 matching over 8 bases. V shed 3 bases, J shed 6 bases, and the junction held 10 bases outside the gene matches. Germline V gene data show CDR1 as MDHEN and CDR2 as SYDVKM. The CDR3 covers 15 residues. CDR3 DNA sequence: TGTGCCAGCAGTTTGACAGGGGCCTCACCCCCCGAGCAGTACTTC. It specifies CASSLTGASPPEQYF. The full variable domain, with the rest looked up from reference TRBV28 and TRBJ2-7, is DVKVTQSSRYLVKRTGEKVFLECVQDMDHENMFWYRQDPGLGLRLIYFSYDVKMKEKGDIPEGYSVSREKKERFSLILESASTNQTSMYLCASSLTGASPPEQYFGPGTRLTVT.

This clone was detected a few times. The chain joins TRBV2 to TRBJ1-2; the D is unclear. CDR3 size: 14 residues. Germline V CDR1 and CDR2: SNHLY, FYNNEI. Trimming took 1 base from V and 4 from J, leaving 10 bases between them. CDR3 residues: CASSEVAISYGYTF. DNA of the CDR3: TGTGCCAGCAGTGAAGTGGCAATCAGCTATGGCTACACCTTC.

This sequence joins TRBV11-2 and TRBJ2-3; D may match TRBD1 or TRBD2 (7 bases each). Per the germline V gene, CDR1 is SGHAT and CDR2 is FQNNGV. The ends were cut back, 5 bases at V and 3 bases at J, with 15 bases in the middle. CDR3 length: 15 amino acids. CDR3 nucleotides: TGTGCCAGCAGCCAGGGGGGGTACGTGACAGATACGCAGTATTTT. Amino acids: CASSQGGYVTDTQYF.

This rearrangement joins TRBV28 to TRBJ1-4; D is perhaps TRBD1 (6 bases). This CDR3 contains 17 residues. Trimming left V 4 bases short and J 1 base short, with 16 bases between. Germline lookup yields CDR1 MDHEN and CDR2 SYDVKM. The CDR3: CASSSPGDVLTNEKLFF. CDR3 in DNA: TGTGCCAGCAGTTCTCCAGGGGACGTCTTAACTAATGAAAAACTGTTTTTT.

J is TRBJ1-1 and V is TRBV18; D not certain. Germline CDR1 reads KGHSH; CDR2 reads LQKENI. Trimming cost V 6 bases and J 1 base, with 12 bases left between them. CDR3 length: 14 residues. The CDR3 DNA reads TGTGCCAGCTCCCCCAGTGCCAAGAACACTGAAGCTTTCTTT. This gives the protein CASSPSAKNTEAFF.

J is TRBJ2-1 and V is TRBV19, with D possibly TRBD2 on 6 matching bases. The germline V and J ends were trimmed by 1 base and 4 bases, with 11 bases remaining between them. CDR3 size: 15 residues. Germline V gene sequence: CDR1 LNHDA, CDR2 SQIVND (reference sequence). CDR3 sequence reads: CASSIVPGLYNEQFF. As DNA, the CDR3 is TGTGCCAGTAGTATAGTCCCGGGACTTTACAATGAGCAGTTCTTC.

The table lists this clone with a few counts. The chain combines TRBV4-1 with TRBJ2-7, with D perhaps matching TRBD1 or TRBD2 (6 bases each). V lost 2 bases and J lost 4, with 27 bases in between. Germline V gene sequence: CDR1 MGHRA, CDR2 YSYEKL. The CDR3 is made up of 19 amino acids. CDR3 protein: CASSQFASVGTRTVYEQYF. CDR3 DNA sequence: TGCGCCAGCAGCCAATTCGCGAGCGTTGGGACTCGGACAGTGTACGAGCAGTACTTC.

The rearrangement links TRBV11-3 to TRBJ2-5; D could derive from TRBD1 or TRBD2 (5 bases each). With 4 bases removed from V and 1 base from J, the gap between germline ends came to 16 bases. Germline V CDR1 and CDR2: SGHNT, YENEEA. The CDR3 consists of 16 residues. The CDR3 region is CASSCDRDGFQETQYF. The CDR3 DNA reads TGTGCCAGCAGCTGTGACCGGGACGGATTCCAAGAGACCCAGTACTTC.

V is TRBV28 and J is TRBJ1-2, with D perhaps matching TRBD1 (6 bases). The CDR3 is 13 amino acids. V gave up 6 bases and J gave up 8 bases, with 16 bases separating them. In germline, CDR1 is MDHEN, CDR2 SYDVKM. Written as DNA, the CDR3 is TGTGCCAGCAGGGTTGGTAGGGGGGGAGGCTACACCTTC. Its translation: CASRVGRGGGYTF.

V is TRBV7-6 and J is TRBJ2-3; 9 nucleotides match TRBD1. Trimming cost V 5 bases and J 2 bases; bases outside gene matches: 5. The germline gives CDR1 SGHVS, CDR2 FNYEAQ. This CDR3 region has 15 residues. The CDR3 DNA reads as TGTGCCAGCAGCGCCGGACAGGGGAACACAGATACGCAGTATTTT. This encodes CASSAGQGNTDTQYF. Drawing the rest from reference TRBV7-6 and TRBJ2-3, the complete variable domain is GAGVSQSPRYKVTKRGQDVALRCDPISGHVSLYWYRQALGQGPEFLTYFNYEAQQDKSGLPNDRFSAERPEGSISTLTIQRTEQRDSAMYRCASSAGQGNTDTQYFGPGTRLTVL.

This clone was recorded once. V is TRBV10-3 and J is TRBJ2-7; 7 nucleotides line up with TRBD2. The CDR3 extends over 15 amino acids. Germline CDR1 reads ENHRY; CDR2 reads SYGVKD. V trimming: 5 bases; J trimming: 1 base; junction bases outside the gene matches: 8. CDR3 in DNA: TGTGCCATCAGTCCGGGCGGGAGTCGGTCCTACGAGCAGTACTTC. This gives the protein CAISPGGSRSYEQYF.

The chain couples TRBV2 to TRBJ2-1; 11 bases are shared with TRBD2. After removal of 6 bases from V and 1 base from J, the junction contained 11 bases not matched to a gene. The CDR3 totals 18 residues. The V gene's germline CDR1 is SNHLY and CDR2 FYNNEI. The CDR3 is CASRGGLAGGISYNEQFF. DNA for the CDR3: TGTGCCAGCAGGGGGGGGCTAGCGGGAGGTATTTCCTACAATGAGCAGTTCTTC.

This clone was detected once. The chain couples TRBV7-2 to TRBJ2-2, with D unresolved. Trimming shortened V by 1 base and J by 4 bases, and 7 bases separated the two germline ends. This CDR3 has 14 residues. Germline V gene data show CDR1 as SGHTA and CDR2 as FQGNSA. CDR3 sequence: CASSLGHTTGELFF. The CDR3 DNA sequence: TGTGCCAGCAGCTTAGGACACACCACCGGGGAGCTGTTTTTT.

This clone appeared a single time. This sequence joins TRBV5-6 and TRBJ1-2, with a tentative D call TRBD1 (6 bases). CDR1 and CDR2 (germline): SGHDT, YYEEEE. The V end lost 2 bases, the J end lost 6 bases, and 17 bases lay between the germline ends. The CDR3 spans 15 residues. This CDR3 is CASSLSQGLKDGYTF. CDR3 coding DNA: TGTGCCAGCAGCTTAAGTCAGGGGCTCAAGGATGGCTACACCTTC.

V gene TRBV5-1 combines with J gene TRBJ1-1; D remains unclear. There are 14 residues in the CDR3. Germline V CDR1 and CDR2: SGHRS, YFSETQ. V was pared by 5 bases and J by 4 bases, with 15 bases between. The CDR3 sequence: CASSPDPYSTEAFF. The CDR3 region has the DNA TGCGCCAGCAGTCCCGACCCCTATTCCACTGAAGCTTTCTTT.

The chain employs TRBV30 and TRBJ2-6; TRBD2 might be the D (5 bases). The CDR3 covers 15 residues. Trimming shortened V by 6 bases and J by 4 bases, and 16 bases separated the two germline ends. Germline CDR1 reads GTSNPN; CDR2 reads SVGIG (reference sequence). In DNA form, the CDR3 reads TGTGCCTGTCACTCGGGAAAAGGAGGGGCCAACGTCCTGACTTTC. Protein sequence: CACHSGKGGANVLTF. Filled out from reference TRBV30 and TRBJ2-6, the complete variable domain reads SQTIHQWPATLVQPVGSPLSLECTVEGTSNPNLYWYRQAAGRGLQLLFYSVGIGQISSEVPQNLSASRPQDRQFILSSKKLLLSDSGFYLCACHSGKGGANVLTFGAGSRLTVL.

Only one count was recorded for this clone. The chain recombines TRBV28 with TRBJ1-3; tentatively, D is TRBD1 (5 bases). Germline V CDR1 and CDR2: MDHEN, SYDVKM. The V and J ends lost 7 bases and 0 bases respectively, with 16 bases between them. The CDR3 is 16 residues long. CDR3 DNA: TGTGCCAGCATCATGGGGGGTCTTCTCTCTGGAAACACCATATATTTT. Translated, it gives CASIMGGLLSGNTIYF.

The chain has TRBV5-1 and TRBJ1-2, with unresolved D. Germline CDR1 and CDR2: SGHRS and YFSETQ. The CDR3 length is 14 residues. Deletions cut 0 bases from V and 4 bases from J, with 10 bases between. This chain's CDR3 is CASSLGTATYGYTF. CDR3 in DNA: TGCGCCAGCAGCTTGGGCACAGCTACCTATGGCTACACCTTC.

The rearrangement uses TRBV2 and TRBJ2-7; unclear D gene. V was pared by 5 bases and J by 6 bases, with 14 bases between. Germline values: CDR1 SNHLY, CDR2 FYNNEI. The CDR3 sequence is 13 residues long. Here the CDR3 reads CASSTTLGSEQYF. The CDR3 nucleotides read TGTGCCAGCAGTACCACGCTTGGTAGCGAGCAGTACTTC.

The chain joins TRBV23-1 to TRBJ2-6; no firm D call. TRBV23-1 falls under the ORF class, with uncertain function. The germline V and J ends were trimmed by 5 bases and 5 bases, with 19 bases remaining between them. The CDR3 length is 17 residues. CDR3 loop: CASSMSRQQSRANVLTF. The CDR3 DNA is TGCGCCAGCAGTATGAGCCGGCAACAAAGTCGGGCCAACGTCCTGACTTTC.

The CDR3 DNA follows: TGTGCCAGCAGTGACCGGACTAGCGGGAGGGCCAGGGAGCAGTTCTTC. It yields the protein CASSDRTSGRAREQFF. The chain couples TRBV2 to TRBJ2-1, with 15 bases aligning to TRBD2. V was pared by 3 bases and J by 10 bases, with 7 bases of the junction left unmatched. CDR1 is SNHLY, CDR2 FYNNEI, per germline. The CDR3 runs to 16 residues.

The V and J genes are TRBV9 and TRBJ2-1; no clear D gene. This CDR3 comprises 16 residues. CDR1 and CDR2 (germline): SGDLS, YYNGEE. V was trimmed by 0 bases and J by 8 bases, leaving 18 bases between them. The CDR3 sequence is CASSVGGFGVFDEQFF. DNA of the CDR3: TGTGCCAGCAGCGTAGGGGGTTTCGGTGTCTTCGATGAGCAGTTCTTC.

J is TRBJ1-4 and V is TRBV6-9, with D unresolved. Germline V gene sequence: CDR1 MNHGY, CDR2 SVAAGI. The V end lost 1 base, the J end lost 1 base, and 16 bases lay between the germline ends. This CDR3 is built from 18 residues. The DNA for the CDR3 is TGTGCCAGCAGTTATTGGATTGAGGGTGGGCGAACTAATGAAAAACTGTTTTTT. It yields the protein CASSYWIEGGRTNEKLFF.

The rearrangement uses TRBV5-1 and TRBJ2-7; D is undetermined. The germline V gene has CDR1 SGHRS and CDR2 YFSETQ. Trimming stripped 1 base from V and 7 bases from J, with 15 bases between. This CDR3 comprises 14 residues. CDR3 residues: CASSLPSLLGEQYF. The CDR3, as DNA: TGCGCCAGCAGCTTGCCTAGTCTTTTGGGAGAGCAGTACTTC.

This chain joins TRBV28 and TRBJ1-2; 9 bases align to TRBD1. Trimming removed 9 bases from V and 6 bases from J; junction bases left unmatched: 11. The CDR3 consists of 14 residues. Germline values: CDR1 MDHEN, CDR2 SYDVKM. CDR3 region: CASSSGDRANGYTF. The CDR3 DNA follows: TGTGCCAGTTCGTCGGGGGACAGGGCTAATGGCTACACCTTC.